The present entry profiles one T cell receptor (beta chain) with its context. The CDR3 extends over 14 amino acids. Germline CDR1 SGHTA, CDR2 FQGNSA. The V and J ends lost 5 bases and 9 bases, in that order; junction bases with no gene match: 10. This sample is part of a study of blood T cell repertoires in COVID-19. The wider study: Donors in the United States, Italy and Spain gave samples during acute or convalescent COVID-19.

Authors' processing steps: Amplification of reference gene primers was used by the study to estimate nucleated cell counts. The data were produced by immunoSEQ multiplex PCR, yet TCRdb's version contains in-frame clones alone and is incomplete. D and trimming come from the DNA, and the V and J calls and clone size come from that table. The table shows 240,000 or so clones, with about 82% occurring only once. This receptor was obtained from a man of 80 years or more with acute or convalescent COVID-19. The sequencing input was peripheral blood. J is TRBJ2-1 and V is TRBV7-2, with 7 bases lining up with TRBD2. Here the CDR3 DNA reads TGTGCCAGCAGCCCACCATCTGGGAGGGGTGAGCAGTTCTTC. It translates to CASSPPSGRGEQFF. The entire variable domain, with the rest obtained from reference TRBV7-2 and TRBJ2-1, is as follows: GAGVSQSPSNKVTEKGKDVELRCDPISGHTALYWYRQSLGQGLEFLIYFQGNSAPDKSGLPSDRFSAERTGGSVSTLTIQRTQQEDSAVYLCASSPPSGRGEQFFGPGTRLTVL.